These 26 T cell receptor beta chains came from one sample sequenced in a study of T-cell memory formation after mild COVID-19. One entry per CDR3 protein results from TCRdb running MiXCR on the 5' RACE reads. The sample includes a few hundred thousand distinct CDR3 sequences, about 16% of them seen just once. What was sequenced was PBMCs or a T cell subset sorted from them (not recorded which). All receptors derive from a man between 18 and 29 years old who had mild COVID-19 (a few samples of this study predate the infection). Cell type and time point are not known.

This clonotype was seen a handful of times. This chain joins TRBV20-1 and TRBJ1-5; unclear D gene. CDR3 length: 13 amino acids. Trimming took 1 base from V and 10 from J, leaving 14 bases between them. Germline V gene lookup returns CDR1 DFQATT and CDR2 SNEGSKA (reference sequence). CDR3 in amino acids: CSARGRAHRPQHF. The CDR3, as DNA: TGCAGTGCTAGAGGTCGGGCCCATCGACCCCAGCATTTT.

The chain couples TRBV12-3 or TRBV12-4 to TRBJ2-1, with 8 bases lining up with TRBD2. With V trimmed by 0 bases and J by 5 bases, 12 bases remained unmatched. This CDR3 has 18 amino acids. The CDR3 loop reads CASSLALIASGHNNEQFF. The CDR3 bases are TGTGCCAGCAGTTTAGCGCTAATTGCTAGCGGGCATAACAATGAGCAGTTCTTC.

Ten or more counts support this clonotype. The rearrangement uses TRBV11-2 and TRBJ2-5; 9 bases fit TRBD2. CDR1 and CDR2 (germline): SGHAT, FQNNGV. Trimming removed 8 bases from V and 8 bases from J; junction bases left unmatched: 12. The CDR3 has 14 residues. In nucleotides, the CDR3 is TGTGCCAGCCGGATGGTCGCGGGGGGGCCTACCCAGTACTTC. Its protein product is CASRMVAGGPTQYF.

A few counts support this clonotype. The chain carries TRBV9 and TRBJ2-3; D is unresolved. V lost 2 bases and J lost 0, with 10 bases in between. Germline V gene sequence: CDR1 SGDLS, CDR2 YYNGEE. The CDR3 is 15 residues long. CDR3 DNA: TGTGCCAGCAGCGTTAGTCTACCCAGCACAGATACGCAGTATTTT. It is translated as CASSVSLPSTDTQYF. Variable domain in full (rest from reference TRBV9 and TRBJ2-3): DSGVTQTPKHLITATGQRVTLRCSPRSGDLSVYWYQQSLDQGLQFLIQYYNGEERAKGNILERFSAQQFPDLHSELNLSSLELGDSALYFCASSVSLPSTDTQYFGPGTRLTVL.

The rearrangement links TRBV2 to TRBJ2-1, with D possibly TRBD1 on 6 matching bases. CDR3 size: 13 residues. Trimming left V 9 bases short and J 4 bases short, with 13 bases between. Germline assignment: CDR1 SNHLY and CDR2 FYNNEI. CDR3 sequence: CARDREVYNEQFF. Here the CDR3 DNA reads TGTGCCAGGGACAGAGAAGTTTACAATGAGCAGTTCTTC.

This clonotype was counted at least ten times. CDR3 sequence reads: CASSMGAGSEQFF. The CDR3 nucleotides are TGTGCCAGCAGCATGGGTGCGGGCAGTGAGCAGTTCTTC. V and J are TRBV7-2 and TRBJ2-1, with D maybe TRBD2 (5 bases). The germline V and J ends were trimmed by 5 bases and 9 bases, with 14 bases remaining between them. Germline V gives CDR1 SGHTA, CDR2 FQGNSA. The CDR3 consists of 13 residues.

The table lists this clonotype with many counts. The V gene is TRBV15, the J gene TRBJ2-7; D is possibly TRBD1 (6 bases). Trimming took 1 base from V and 0 from J, leaving 16 bases between them. The germline V gene encodes CDR1 LNHNV and CDR2 YYDKDF (reference sequence). The CDR3 loop spans 17 amino acids. CDR3 sequence (DNA): TGTGCCACCAGCAGAGCGAACAGGGATCGGAGCTCCTACGAGCAGTACTTC. Protein product: CATSRANRDRSSYEQYF.

The chain uses TRBV20-1 and TRBJ1-2; TRBD1 matches 7 bases. CDR3 length: 14 residues. Looked up from germline, CDR1 is DFQATT and CDR2 is SNEGSKA (reference sequence). With 0 bases clipped from V and 6 bases from J, the junction kept 7 bases outside the gene matches. The CDR3 nucleotides read TGCAGTGCTAGAGATCTGCCAGGGGGTCATGGCTACACCTTC. Protein sequence: CSARDLPGGHGYTF.

The chain carries TRBV6-2 or TRBV6-3 and TRBJ2-1; D tentatively fits TRBD1 or TRBD2 (5 bases each). This CDR3 is built from 9 residues. From germline, CDR1 is MNHEY and CDR2 SVGEGT. CDR3 DNA: TGTGCTAGAGGGGATGAGCAGTTCTTC. Protein product: CARGDEQFF.

In its sample, this clonotype was seen a few times. V gene TRBV11-2 combines with J gene TRBJ2-7; the D gene could be TRBD1 or TRBD2 (5 bases each). V lost 3 bases and J lost 3, with 9 bases in between. This CDR3 region has 13 residues. Germline values: CDR1 SGHAT, CDR2 FQNNGV. CDR3 in DNA: TGTGCCAGCAGCTTCGGGACCAACTACGAGCAGTACGTC. As protein: CASSFGTNYEQYV.

This rearrangement joins TRBV9 to TRBJ2-1; TRBD2 is a possible D gene (5 bases). Trimming cost V 3 bases and J 3 bases, with 13 bases left between them. CDR3 size: 15 residues. CDR1 and CDR2 (germline): SGDLS, YYNGEE. The CDR3 bases are TGTGCCAGCAGCGAGAGCGGAGCCCTCTACAATGAGCAGTTCTTC. It encodes CASSESGALYNEQFF.

This clonotype was found once. The genes are TRBV5-1 and TRBJ2-3, with 13 bases aligning to TRBD2. J was trimmed by 2 bases and V by 7 bases; bases with no gene match: 1. Germline CDR1 is SGHRS and CDR2 is YFSETQ. This CDR3 is 14 amino acids long. This CDR3 reads CASGTSGDTDTQYF. DNA of the CDR3: TGCGCCAGCGGGACTAGCGGGGACACAGATACGCAGTATTTT.

This clonotype was observed a few times. V is TRBV18 and J is TRBJ2-4, with D unclear. Trimming stripped 2 bases from V and 8 bases from J, with 22 bases between. The CDR3 has 17 amino acids. The germline gives CDR1 KGHSH, CDR2 LQKENI. This CDR3 is CASSPEDVQELVHIQYF. The CDR3 bases are TGTGCCAGCTCACCAGAGGATGTACAAGAGTTGGTTCACATTCAGTACTTC.

The chain combines TRBV10-3 with TRBJ2-2; perhaps TRBD2 as D (6 bases). CDR1 and CDR2 from the germline V gene are ENHRY and SYGVKD. Between the trimmed V and J ends, which lost 6 bases and 0 bases, there was a span of 14 bases. This CDR3 is 16 amino acids long. CDR3 protein: CAISTSRGSNTGELFF. The DNA of the CDR3 is TGTGCCATCAGCACCTCGCGGGGATCGAACACCGGGGAGCTGTTTTTT.

J is TRBJ2-7 and V is TRBV30; D is possibly TRBD2 (6 bases). CDR3 length equals 12 residues. Germline V CDR1 and CDR2: GTSNPN, SVGIG (reference sequence). Trimming left V 1 base short and J 7 bases short, with 11 bases between. CDR3 in amino acids: CAWSAWRGEQYF. DNA of the CDR3: TGTGCCTGGAGTGCATGGCGGGGTGAGCAGTACTTC.

The rearrangement uses TRBV9 and TRBJ1-2; D is unresolved. The V end was cut by 0 bases, the J end by 8 bases, with 14 bases between. Germline V lookup: CDR1 SGDLS, CDR2 YYNGEE. CDR3 size: 14 residues. This chain's CDR3 is CASSVASGRSGYTF. CDR3 nucleotide sequence: TGTGCCAGCAGCGTAGCCTCGGGGAGGTCAGGCTACACCTTC.

The chain links TRBV28 to TRBJ1-5, with 8 bases identical to TRBD1. There are 16 residues in the CDR3. CDR1 and CDR2 (germline): MDHEN, SYDVKM. V was pared by 5 bases and J by 0 bases, with 6 bases of the junction left unmatched. As DNA, the CDR3 is TGTGCCAGCAGTCTGGGGACAGGCTATAGCAATCAGCCCCAGCATTTT. It codes for CASSLGTGYSNQPQHF.

This clonotype was observed a handful of times. The chain combines TRBV5-1 with TRBJ1-4, with TRBD1 matching over 9 bases. The CDR3 has 14 residues. V trimming: 7 bases; J trimming: 8 bases; junction bases outside the gene matches: 9. Per germline, CDR1 SGHRS and CDR2 YFSETQ. In DNA, the CDR3 is TGCGCCAGCCGGCCCGGGACAGGGAGAGAAAAACTGTTTTTT. Protein product: CASRPGTGREKLFF. The variable domain in full, completed from reference TRBV5-1 and TRBJ1-4, reads KAGVTQTPRYLIKTRGQQVTLSCSPISGHRSVSWYQQTPGQGLQFLFEYFSETQRNKGNFPGRFSGRQFSNSRSEMNVSTLELGDSALYLCASRPGTGREKLFFGSGTQLSVL.

This clonotype turned up a few times. This chain uses TRBV4-1 with TRBJ2-3, with TRBD1 matching over 10 bases. V trimming: 4 bases; J trimming: 2 bases; junction bases outside the gene matches: 6. The CDR3 is 16 amino acids. Germline CDR1 MGHRA, CDR2 YSYEKL. The CDR3 DNA reads as TGCGCCAGCAGCCTGGGGACAGGGGTCCCCACAGATACGCAGTATTTT. It yields the protein CASSLGTGVPTDTQYF.

This sequence joins TRBV5-5 and TRBJ1-3; 10 bases agree with TRBD1. The CDR3 loop spans 16 amino acids. The germline gives CDR1 SGHKS, CDR2 YYEKEE (reference sequence). The V gene end was trimmed by 2 bases and the J gene end by 3 bases; junction bases not matched to a gene: 5. The CDR3 DNA reads as TGTGCCAGCAGCTTCTCGGGACAGGGGCATGGAAACACCATATATTTT. It codes for CASSFSGQGHGNTIYF. The whole variable domain, remainder taken from reference TRBV5-5 and TRBJ1-3, is DAGVTQSPTHLIKTRGQQVTLRCSPISGHKSVSWYQQVLGQGPQFIFQYYEKEERGRGNFPDRFSARQFPNYSSELNVNALLLGDSALYLCASSFSGQGHGNTIYFGEGSWLTVV.

V gene TRBV20-1 combines with J gene TRBJ2-1, with a possible D match to TRBD2 (6 bases). The CDR3 covers 14 residues. Germline V gives CDR1 DFQATT, CDR2 SNEGSKA (reference sequence). Trimming took off 1 base at V and 8 bases at J, with 15 bases between the two ends. In DNA form, the CDR3 reads TGCAGTGCTAGAGTGTCACTAGCCGGAGATGAGCAGTTCTTC. It specifies CSARVSLAGDEQFF.

The chain couples TRBV27 to TRBJ1-2; D not resolved. The CDR3 spans 12 residues. Trimming removed 9 bases at V and 6 bases at J, with 14 bases between. Germline lookup yields CDR1 MNHEY and CDR2 SMNVEV (reference sequence). In nucleotides, the CDR3 is TGTGCCAGAAGTCCGCTGGGAGATGGCTACACCTTC. This translates into CARSPLGDGYTF.

In this sample, this clonotype turned up a few times. The V and J genes are TRBV5-5 and TRBJ2-7, with TRBD1 matching over 7 bases. The germline CDR1 and CDR2 sequences are SGHKS and YYEKEE (reference sequence). The CDR3 is 14 amino acids. Losses at the gene ends were 1 base for V and 2 bases for J; bases not matched to a gene: 3. The CDR3 coding sequence is TGTGCCAGCAGCTTGACAGGGGTCCCCTACGAGCAGTACGTC. It is translated as CASSLTGVPYEQYV.

The chain joins TRBV6-5 to TRBJ2-3; D is uncertain. CDR1 and CDR2 (germline): MNHEY, SVGAGI. This CDR3 is 14 amino acids long. V was trimmed by 5 bases and J by 5 bases, leaving 14 bases between them. The DNA for the CDR3 is TGTGCCAGCAGTCCCCCGGATAAGGGAGATACGCAGTATTTT. It translates to CASSPPDKGDTQYF.

The chain combines TRBV20-1 with TRBJ1-3, with a tentative D call TRBD1 (6 bases). CDR3 length: 15 amino acids. The V gene's germline CDR1 is DFQATT and CDR2 SNEGSKA (reference sequence). V lost 6 bases, J lost 9 bases, and 24 bases lay in between. In nucleotides, the CDR3 is TGCAGTGCCCAAGAGACAGGCGACCCCGGGGGCACCATATATTTT. This translates into CSAQETGDPGGTIYF.

V gene TRBV4-1 combines with J gene TRBJ1-1; 8 positions match TRBD1. The CDR3 has 16 residues. CDR1 is MGHRA and CDR2 is YSYEKL in the germline V gene. V gave up 5 bases and J gave up 1 base; unmatched junction bases: 9. The CDR3 coding sequence is TGCGCCAGCAGCGAAAACGTCGGGACAGGGAACACTGAAGCTTTCTTT. This codes for CASSENVGTGNTEAFF.